A selection of T cell receptor beta chains follows, all from one sample in a study of shared clonotypes between healthy human individuals. Repertoires were generated with immunoSEQ multiplex PCR, while TCRdb's copy carries only in-frame clones and drops some. The data hold 1.5 million to 2.5 million clones, with approximately 94% observed a single time. Sequenced input: naive CD8+ T cells sorted from blood. The receptors here all came from a man aged 18-30 years in good health. CDR3s include the opening cysteine and the closing phenylalanine or tryptophan. D genes are given only for firm matches. Rows give clone size only sometimes, using once, few, many, or a class for an expanded clone.

v_gene	abundance	d_gene	j_gene	len	CDR3aa	CDR3nt
TRBV28	-	TRBD1	TRBJ2-7	15	CASSLNRGQGYEQYF	TGTGCCAGCAGTTTAAATCGGGGACAGGGGTACGAGCAGTACTTC
TRBV6-6	-	-	TRBJ2-7	14	CASSSTGTLYEQYF	TGTGCCAGCAGTTCAACCGGGACTCTCTACGAGCAGTACTTC
TRBV11-2	-	-	TRBJ2-3	13	CASRYLNLDTQYF	TGTGCCAGCAGATACTTGAATCTGGATACGCAGTATTTT
TRBV4-3	-	-	TRBJ2-7	16	CASSQARGAQQYEQYF	TGCGCCAGCAGCCAAGCGAGAGGAGCACAACAATACGAGCAGTACTTC
TRBV5-1	once	-	TRBJ1-2	14	CASSFSGTAYGYTF	TGCGCCAGCAGCTTTTCTGGGACGGCCTATGGCTACACCTTC
TRBV7-8	-	-	TRBJ2-7	16	CASSLGGQGISYEQYF	TGTGCCAGCAGCTTAGGAGGCCAGGGGATCTCCTACGAGCAGTACTTC
TRBV30	-	TRBD1	TRBJ2-7	14	CAWSATGTAYEQYF	TGTGCCTGGAGTGCAACCGGGACAGCCTACGAGCAGTACTTC
TRBV4-1	once	-	TRBJ1-1	15	CASSQRGMGDTEAFF	TGCGCCAGCAGCCAACGTGGCATGGGGGACACTGAAGCTTTCTTT
TRBV7-8	once	TRBD2	TRBJ2-5	16	CASRPIRLAGGETQYF	TGTGCCAGCAGACCAATTCGACTAGCGGGAGGAGAGACCCAGTACTTC
TRBV4-3	-	TRBD1	TRBJ1-1	14	CASSPDRGRTEAFF	TGCGCCAGCAGCCCGGACAGGGGGCGAACTGAAGCTTTCTTT
TRBV27	-	-	TRBJ2-7	13	CASSLSVVGEQYF	TGTGCCAGCAGTTTATCAGTCGTTGGAGAGCAGTACTTC
TRBV11-2	-	TRBD2	TRBJ2-7	15	CASSLGLAGVYEQYF	TGTGCCAGCAGCCTCGGACTAGCGGGAGTCTACGAGCAGTACTTC
TRBV5-6	-	-	TRBJ1-1	13	CASSWAGPTEAFF	TGTGCCAGCAGCTGGGCAGGGCCCACTGAAGCTTTCTTT
TRBV10-2	-	TRBD1	TRBJ2-7	14	CASSAGTGGYEQYF	TGCGCCAGCAGTGCCGGGACAGGGGGTTACGAGCAGTACTTC
TRBV27	-	TRBD2	TRBJ2-3	19	CASSFAGLVRTAGTDTQYF	TGTGCCAGCAGTTTTGCGGGACTAGTAAGAACCGCTGGCACAGATACGCAGTATTTT
TRBV7-8	-	TRBD2	TRBJ2-3	16	CASSYLAGGRADTQYF	TGTGCCAGCAGCTACCTAGCGGGGGGCCGGGCAGATACGCAGTATTTT
TRBV5-6	-	-	TRBJ2-1	15	CASSPGDYSYNEQFF	TGTGCCAGCAGCCCGGGAGACTACTCCTACAATGAGCAGTTCTTC
TRBV13	-	-	TRBJ1-2	14	CASSLAGTSGGYTF	TGTGCCAGCAGCTTAGCAGGAACCTCGGGTGGCTACACCTTC
TRBV6-6	-	-	TRBJ1-1	14	CASSAGHPNTEAFF	TGTGCCAGCAGTGCGGGACATCCGAACACTGAAGCTTTCTTT
TRBV13	-	TRBD1	TRBJ2-3	15	CASSSNEGATDTQYF	TGTGCCAGCAGCTCAAACGAGGGGGCTACAGATACGCAGTATTTT
TRBV5-1	once	-	TRBJ2-7	15	CASSLVLGTSYEQYF	TGCGCCAGCAGCTTGGTGCTAGGGACTTCCTACGAGCAGTACTTC
TRBV4-2	-	-	TRBJ1-5	17	CANSQDVAEYSNQPQHF	TGTGCCAACAGCCAAGATGTGGCAGAGTATAGCAATCAGCCCCAGCATTTT
TRBV7-3	-	-	TRBJ1-1	13	CASSQRGGTEAFF	TGTGCCAGCAGCCAACGAGGGGGCACTGAAGCTTTCTTT
TRBV11-3	-	-	TRBJ2-1	12	CASSTRHGEQFF	TGTGCCAGCAGCACCCGACACGGAGAGCAGTTCTTC
TRBV30	-	TRBD2	TRBJ2-3	16	CAWSVLAGGHADTQYF	TGTGCCTGGAGTGTACTGGCGGGAGGGCATGCAGATACGCAGTATTTT